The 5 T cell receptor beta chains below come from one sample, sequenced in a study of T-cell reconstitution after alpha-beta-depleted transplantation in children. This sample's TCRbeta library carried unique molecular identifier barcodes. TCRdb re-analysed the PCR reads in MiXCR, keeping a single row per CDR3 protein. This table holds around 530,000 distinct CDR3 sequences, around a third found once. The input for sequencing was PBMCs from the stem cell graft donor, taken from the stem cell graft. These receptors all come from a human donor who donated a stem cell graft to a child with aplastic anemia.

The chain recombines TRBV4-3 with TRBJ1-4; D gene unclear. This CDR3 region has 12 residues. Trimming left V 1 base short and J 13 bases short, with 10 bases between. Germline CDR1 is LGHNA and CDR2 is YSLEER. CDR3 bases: TGCGCCAGCAGCCAAGGGACTAATCTACTGTTTTTT. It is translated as CASSQGTNLLFF.

The CDR3 is CASSIRRQGLEEKLFF. The CDR3 DNA reads TGTGCCAGTAGTATACGTCGACAGGGTTTGGAGGAAAAACTGTTTTTT. J is TRBJ1-4 and V is TRBV19; TRBD1 matches at 7 bases. CDR1 and CDR2 from the germline V gene are LNHDA and SQIVND (reference sequence). V gave up 2 bases and J gave up 8 bases; unmatched junction bases: 11. This CDR3 has 16 amino acids.

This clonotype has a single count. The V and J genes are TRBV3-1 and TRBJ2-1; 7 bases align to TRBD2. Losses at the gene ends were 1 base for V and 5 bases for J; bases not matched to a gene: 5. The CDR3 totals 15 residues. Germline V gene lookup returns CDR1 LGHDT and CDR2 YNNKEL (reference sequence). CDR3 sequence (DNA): TGTGCCAGCAGCCAAGCCGGGACTACCAACAATGAGCAGTTCTTC. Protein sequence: CASSQAGTTNNEQFF.

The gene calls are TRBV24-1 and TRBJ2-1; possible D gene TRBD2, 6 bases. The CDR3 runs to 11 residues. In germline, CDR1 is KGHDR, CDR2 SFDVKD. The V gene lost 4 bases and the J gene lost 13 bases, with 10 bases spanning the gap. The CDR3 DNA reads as TGTGCCACCAGTGAAACCGGACTACAGTTCTTC. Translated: CATSETGLQFF.

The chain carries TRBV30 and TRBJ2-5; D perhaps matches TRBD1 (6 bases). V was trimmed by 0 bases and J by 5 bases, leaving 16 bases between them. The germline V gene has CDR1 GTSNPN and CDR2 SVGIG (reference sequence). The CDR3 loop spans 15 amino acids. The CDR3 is CAWSVGWQGRETQYF. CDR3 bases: TGTGCCTGGAGTGTAGGGTGGCAGGGGCGGGAGACCCAGTACTTC.